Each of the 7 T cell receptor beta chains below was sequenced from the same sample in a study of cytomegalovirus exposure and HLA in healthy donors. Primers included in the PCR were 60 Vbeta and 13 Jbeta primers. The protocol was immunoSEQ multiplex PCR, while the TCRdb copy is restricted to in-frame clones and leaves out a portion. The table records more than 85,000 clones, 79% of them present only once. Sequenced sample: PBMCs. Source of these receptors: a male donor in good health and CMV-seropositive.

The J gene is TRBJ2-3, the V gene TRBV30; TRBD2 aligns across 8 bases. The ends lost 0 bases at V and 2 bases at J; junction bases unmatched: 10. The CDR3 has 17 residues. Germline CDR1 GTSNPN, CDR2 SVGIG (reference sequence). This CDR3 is CAWSVPWTSRTTDTQYF. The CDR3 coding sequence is TGTGCCTGGAGTGTACCCTGGACTAGCAGAACCACAGATACGCAGTATTTT.

CDR3 coding DNA: TGCAGTTGGGGGCATAACTATGGCTACACCTTC. Residues: CSWGHNYGYTF. The rearrangement uses TRBV20-1 and TRBJ1-2; TRBD1 is a possible D gene (6 bases). This CDR3 is 11 amino acids long. Germline values: CDR1 DFQATT, CDR2 SNEGSKA (reference sequence). With 8 bases removed from V and 1 base from J, the gap between germline ends came to 8 bases.

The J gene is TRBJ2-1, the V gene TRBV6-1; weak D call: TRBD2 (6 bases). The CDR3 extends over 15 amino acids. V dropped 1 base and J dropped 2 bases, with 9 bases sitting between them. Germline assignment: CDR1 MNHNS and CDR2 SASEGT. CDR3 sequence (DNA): TGTGCCAGCAGTGAAGAGGAGGGGCCCTACAATGAGCAGTTCTTC. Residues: CASSEEEGPYNEQFF.

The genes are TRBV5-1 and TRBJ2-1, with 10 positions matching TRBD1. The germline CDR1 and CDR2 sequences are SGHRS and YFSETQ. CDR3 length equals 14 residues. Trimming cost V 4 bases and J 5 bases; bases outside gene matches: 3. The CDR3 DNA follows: TGCGCCAGCAGCCGGGACAGGGGTAACAATGAGCAGTTCTTC. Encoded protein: CASSRDRGNNEQFF.

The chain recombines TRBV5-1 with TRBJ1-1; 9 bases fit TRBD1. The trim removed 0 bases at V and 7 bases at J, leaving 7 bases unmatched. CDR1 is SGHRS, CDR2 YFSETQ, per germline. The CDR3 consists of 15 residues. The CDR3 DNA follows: TGCGCCAGCAGCTTGGGGGACAGGGAGGGCGGTGAAGCTTTCTTT. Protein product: CASSLGDREGGEAFF.

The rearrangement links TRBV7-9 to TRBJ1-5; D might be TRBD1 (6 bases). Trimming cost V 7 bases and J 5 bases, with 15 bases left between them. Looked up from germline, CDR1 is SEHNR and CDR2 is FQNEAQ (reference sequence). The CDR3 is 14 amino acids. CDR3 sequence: CASNRGGPHQPQHF. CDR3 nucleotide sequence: TGTGCCAGCAATAGGGGGGGACCTCATCAGCCCCAGCATTTT.

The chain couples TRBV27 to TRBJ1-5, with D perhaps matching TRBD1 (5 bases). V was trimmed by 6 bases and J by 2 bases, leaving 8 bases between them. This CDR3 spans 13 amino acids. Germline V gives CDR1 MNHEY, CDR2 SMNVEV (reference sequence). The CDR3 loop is CASRGQGNQPQHF. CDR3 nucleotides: TGTGCCAGCAGGGGGCAGGGCAATCAGCCCCAGCATTTT.